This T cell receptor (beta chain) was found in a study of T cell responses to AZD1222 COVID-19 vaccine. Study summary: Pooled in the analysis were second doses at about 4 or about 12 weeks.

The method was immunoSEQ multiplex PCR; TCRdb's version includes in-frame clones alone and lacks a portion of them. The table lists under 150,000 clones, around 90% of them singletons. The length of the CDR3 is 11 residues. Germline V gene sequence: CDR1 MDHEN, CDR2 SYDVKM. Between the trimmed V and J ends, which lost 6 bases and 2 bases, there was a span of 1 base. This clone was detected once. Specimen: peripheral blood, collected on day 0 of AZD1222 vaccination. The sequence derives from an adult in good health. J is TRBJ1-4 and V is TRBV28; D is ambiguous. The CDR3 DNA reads TGTGCCAGCAGGACTAATGAAAAACTGTTTTTT. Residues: CASRTNEKLFF.